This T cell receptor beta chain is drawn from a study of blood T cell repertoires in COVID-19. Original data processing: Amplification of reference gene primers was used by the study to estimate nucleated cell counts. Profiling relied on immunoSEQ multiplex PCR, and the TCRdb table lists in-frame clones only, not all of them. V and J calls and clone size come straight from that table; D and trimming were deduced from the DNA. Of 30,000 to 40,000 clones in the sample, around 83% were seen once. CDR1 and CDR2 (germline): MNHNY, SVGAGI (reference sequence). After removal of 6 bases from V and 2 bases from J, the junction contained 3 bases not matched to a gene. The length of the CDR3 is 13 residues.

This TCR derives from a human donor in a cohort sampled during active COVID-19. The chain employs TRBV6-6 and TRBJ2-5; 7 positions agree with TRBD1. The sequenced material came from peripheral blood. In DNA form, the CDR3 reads TGTGCCAGCAGCAGACAGGGTCAAGAGACCCAGTACTTC. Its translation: CASSRQGQETQYF.